Sequencing of this T cell receptor (beta chain) was carried out in a study of T cells in Graves' hyperthyroidism and ophthalmopathy (dated by TCRdb to the late 2010s). General notes on the study: Peripheral blood samples were taken at the time of initial diagnosis, prior to any treatment. TCR Vbeta CDR3 sequencing of 130 to 150 peripheral blood samples (under 45 ophthalmopathy, about 80 hyperthyroidism and roughly 17 progressor patients) is reported in the paper. Thyroid tissue and blood T-cell repertoires from six Graves' hyperthyroidism patients were also compared in the study. After blood sampling, hyperthyroidism patients were treated with methimazole at a starting dose of 30 mg daily, and ophthalmopathy patients were treated with high-dose intravenous methylprednisolone. To identify distinguishing TCR V-J signatures, a discovery cohort of about a hundred patients was used, comprising some 45 with Graves' ophthalmopathy and approximately 58 with stable Graves' hyperthyroidism. The 75 to 100 discovery patients were divided at random into training and test sets in a 7:3 ratio. Whether ophthalmopathy could be predicted prospectively was tested in an independent validation cohort made up of 18 to 20 hyperthyroidism patients plus 17 patients who later progressed to ophthalmopathy. Broader findings and caveats from the paper: In validation, progression to ophthalmopathy was predicted by the model with roughly 69% sensitivity and just over 72% specificity, a median of about 6.4 months before onset. In cross-validation, a model built on a 13 V-J signature told ophthalmopathy apart from stable hyperthyroidism with just under 90% sensitivity and around 84% specificity, and in testing the same model reached 80%/75%. Sample size was not statistically predetermined, and investigators were not blinded to group allocation. Most expanded thyroid clonotypes (frequency above 0.001) were also found in blood, which suggests that blood repertoires may mirror thyroid immune responses.

Including the terminal cysteine and phenylalanine, the CDR3 comprises 14 residues. Of the read, only the CDR3 DNA is kept; its 42 bases are in frame from base 1. Deletion took 1 base off V and 4 bases off J, with a span of 8 bases between the germline ends. Based on the germline V gene, the CDR1 and CDR2 sequences are SGHAT and FQNNGV. Ophthalmopathy patients had moderately to severely active disease, with a Clinical Activity Score of 3 or more, a NOSPECS grade of 4 or more, and a disease duration of less than 3 months. Any patient with an uncontrolled infection, another autoimmune disease, pregnancy or lactation was excluded. Clinical symptoms, serum thyroxine and TRAb, thyroid ultrasound, and orbital computed tomography formed the basis for the diagnoses. PBMCs were separated from over 9 ml of fresh peripheral blood using Ficoll-Paque density gradient centrifugation. Trizol reagent was used to extract total RNA, and RNA quality was then checked on an Agilent 2100 Bioanalyzer.

This clonotype has at least ten counts. Its target antigen remains unknown. Base qualities are not provided; no much larger clone lies one nucleotide away. The TCR beta CDR3 regions were amplified from the RNA transcripts. The TCR CDR3 was subjected to a first round of RT-PCR using the HTBI primer set and the Qiagen OneStep RT-PCR kit. Libraries were constructed in a second round of multiplex PCR, after which size selection and purification were performed. The libraries were sequenced on an Illumina HiSeq2000 using paired-end 100 bp reads. Per the authors' processing: SOAPnuke was used to process the raw data, throwing out any read that contained adapters or uncalled bases, had a mean Phred below 15, or lacked an exact constant-primer or identifier match. High-quality paired reads were merged with COPE v1.2.5, and unique nucleotide sequences were defined as clonotypes. MiTCR v1.1 was used to align clonotypes to the IMGT TRBV, TRBD and TRBJ reference segments. The analysis included only V-J combinations with a frequency above 0.0001, which together covered 99.2% of the repertoires. A TCS score was defined as the ratio between F50 (clonal expansion) and ExV (chaos), using BLOSUM62-based TCRdist between CDR3 peptides within each V-J. Welch's t-statistics and random forest reduced roughly 530 V-J features to roughly 13, which were used in a naive Bayes classifier (R e1071). TCRdb itself trimmed the public reads at Q25 with fastp, ran MiXCR and retained productive beta chains. Every distinct CDR3 protein forms one entry, paired with its most common genes and DNA. The V and J calls and clone size come from TCRdb's table, not from the authors' own analysis. The sample includes around 600,000 distinct CDR3 sequences, with around 13% observed a single time. Clones ranked in the top ten supply around 12% of the sample.

The sample taken for sequencing was blood. Rearrangement joined TRBV11-2 to TRBJ2-1, with no reliable assignment of the D segment. The sequence came from a woman between 45 and 65 years old with Graves' ophthalmopathy. The CDR3 corresponds to CASSLVRGYNEQFF. The bases read TGTGCCAGCAGCTTAGTGCGTGGGTACAATGAGCAGTTCTTC.